This entry describes one TCR beta chain. As yet, its antigen is unknown. The data were taken from a study of post-analysis software for immune sequencing data. Broader study findings: Roughly five TRBV segments occurring more often in patients than controls included TRBV5-6, TRBV5-1 and TRBV20-1.

Researchers reported that TCR beta cDNA libraries carried unique molecular identifiers. TCRdb re-called the PCR reads through MiXCR, storing one row per CDR3 protein. The repertoire holds hundreds of thousands of distinct CDR3 sequences, with about 44% as singletons. Trimming pared 2 bases from V and 5 bases from J, leaving 13 bases between. CDR3 length equals 14 residues. The sequencing input was blood. The chain links TRBV12-3 or TRBV12-4 to TRBJ2-7; D gene ambiguous. This clonotype originated in a girl aged 10 to 17 with multiple sclerosis. This CDR3 is CASSLTGQTNEQYF. CDR3 DNA: TGTGCCAGCAGTTTAACCGGGCAAACCAACGAGCAGTACTTC.